These 29 T cell receptor beta chains originate from one sample sequenced in a study of metastatic and nonmetastatic thyroid tumors. TCRdb re-processed the PCR reads through MiXCR. There are over 40,000 clones in the sample; around 25% occur only once, and about 3.5% lies in the top ten. Thyroid surgery was preceded by no treatment in any patient. The sample was blood. Source of these receptors: a male donor with papillary thyroid cancer or a benign thyroid nodule (not recorded which). Some clones in this sample may be carry-over from other donors' samples.

This clone was seen at least ten times. In DNA form, the CDR3 reads TGTGCCAGCAGCACTGGACTAGCGGGAGTTTGGGAGACCCAGTACTTC. This translates into CASSTGLAGVWETQYF. The rearrangement links TRBV11-1 to TRBJ2-5; 13 nucleotides agree with TRBD2. Germline values: CDR1 SGHAT, CDR2 FQDESV (reference sequence). J gave up 5 bases and V 5 bases, and 8 bases lay outside the gene matches. The CDR3 spans 16 residues.

This clone was seen repeatedly, ten times or more. This chain links TRBV7-6 with TRBJ2-7; TRBD1 is a possible D gene (5 bases). The germline V gene encodes CDR1 SGHVS and CDR2 FNYEAQ. Trimming pared 1 base from V and 9 bases from J, leaving 16 bases between. CDR3 size: 14 residues. The CDR3 DNA reads TGTGCCAGCAGCTTAGGGGGCTATGGAGATGCGCAGTACTTC. This gives the protein CASSLGGYGDAQYF.

In this sample, this clone turned up many times. This chain connects TRBV6-1 to TRBJ2-5, with a possible D match to TRBD2 (6 bases). V was pared by 6 bases and J by 4 bases, with 15 bases between. Germline V CDR1 and CDR2: MNHNS, SASEGT. CDR3 length equals 14 residues. The CDR3 protein is CASSLGGRIETQYF. The CDR3 bases are TGTGCCAGCAGCCTCGGAGGGAGGATAGAGACCCAGTACTTC.

The chain uses TRBV12-3 or TRBV12-4 and TRBJ2-7; D not resolved. The V and J ends lost 3 bases and 7 bases respectively, with 7 bases between them. The CDR3 sequence is 11 residues long. The CDR3 sequence is CASSFLGEQYF. The CDR3 DNA follows: TGTGCCAGCAGTTTTTTGGGTGAGCAGTACTTC.

Only a few counts were recorded for this clone. This chain links TRBV28 with TRBJ2-7, with 9 bases lining up with TRBD2. Trimming removed 4 bases from V and 3 bases from J; junction bases left unmatched: 1. Germline-derived CDR1 and CDR2 are MDHEN and SYDVKM. The CDR3 length is 13 residues. CDR3 coding DNA: TGTGCCAGCAGTTATAGCGGGAGCTACGAGCAGTACTTC. This sequence encodes CASSYSGSYEQYF.

This clone ranks as medium-sized (0.01 to 0.1%). This sequence joins TRBV30 and TRBJ1-1; 10 nucleotides align to TRBD1. Germline CDR1 is GTSNPN and CDR2 is SVGIG (reference sequence). V was clipped by 2 bases and J by 2 bases; unmatched bases: 5. The CDR3 sequence is 15 residues long. DNA for the CDR3: TGTGCCTGGAGTCTGAGGGACAGGGGTAACACTGAAGCTTTCTTT. This codes for CAWSLRDRGNTEAFF.

This clone was counted at least ten times. The V call is TRBV6-1, the J call TRBJ2-1; possibly TRBD1 for D (6 bases). The germline V and J ends were trimmed by 5 bases and 12 bases, with 17 bases remaining between them. This CDR3 is built from 13 residues. Germline V gene data show CDR1 as MNHNS and CDR2 as SASEGT. CDR3 nucleotides: TGTGCCAGCAGTACAAGGGTCCTACAGGGGCAGTTCTTC. Its translation: CASSTRVLQGQFF.

The V and J genes are TRBV7-9 and TRBJ2-7; TRBD1 agrees at 8 bases. CDR1 and CDR2 from the germline V gene are SEHNR and FQNEAQ (reference sequence). V dropped 4 bases and J dropped 2; count of bases not matched to a gene: 4. CDR3 length: 14 residues. CDR3 sequence: CASSSGTGAYEQYF. CDR3 DNA sequence: TGTGCCAGCAGCTCCGGGACAGGTGCCTACGAGCAGTACTTC.

This clone was seen only a few times. It may be a read error: a sequence one base away is much more abundant. The chain recombines TRBV5-1 with TRBJ2-1; D uncertain. This CDR3 is built from 14 residues. In germline, CDR1 is SGHRS, CDR2 YFSETQ. The CDR3: CASSLVSSYDEQFF. Written as DNA, the CDR3 is TGCGCCAGCAGCTTGGTGAGCTCCTACGATGAGCAGTTCTTC.

The gene calls are TRBV14 and TRBJ2-7; possible D gene TRBD1, 6 bases. This CDR3 comprises 16 residues. V was trimmed by 5 bases and J by 2 bases, leaving 19 bases between them. From germline, CDR1 is SGHDN and CDR2 FVKESK. The CDR3 DNA sequence: TGTGCCAGCAGCGACGGATTAGGACAGTCCGCCTACGAGCAGTACTTC. It yields the protein CASSDGLGQSAYEQYF. Drawing the rest from reference TRBV14 and TRBJ2-7, the complete variable domain is EAGVTQFPSHSVIEKGQTVTLRCDPISGHDNLYWYRRVMGKEIKFLLHFVKESKQDESGMPNNRFLAERTGGTYSTLKVQPAELEDSGVYFCASSDGLGQSAYEQYFGPGTRLTVT.

This clone has ten or more counts. The rearrangement joins TRBV24-1 to TRBJ2-1; either TRBD1 or TRBD2 may supply D (5 bases each). The CDR3 loop spans 15 amino acids. Trimming removed 5 bases at V and 6 bases at J, with 16 bases between. CDR1 KGHDR and CDR2 SFDVKD come from the germline V gene. The CDR3 is CATSVETGTSNEQFF. The DNA for the CDR3 is TGTGCCACCAGTGTCGAGACCGGGACCAGCAATGAGCAGTTCTTC.

This clone was detected many times. The rearrangement joins TRBV9 to TRBJ1-2, with TRBD1 identical over 9 bases. The CDR3 has 17 amino acids. The ends lost 4 bases at V and 4 bases at J; junction bases unmatched: 14. CDR1 is SGDLS, CDR2 YYNGEE, per germline. Here the CDR3 reads CASSPSGGTGHRYGYTF. The CDR3 bases are TGTGCCAGCAGCCCAAGTGGAGGGACAGGGCACCGCTATGGCTACACCTTC.

This chain uses TRBV18 with TRBJ2-7; the match to TRBD1 covers 7 bases. Unmatched junction bases numbered 11, after V lost 3 bases and J lost 6 bases. Germline values: CDR1 KGHSH, CDR2 LQKENI. The CDR3 spans 15 residues. CDR3 amino acids: CASSPSSRQGSEQYF. The CDR3 DNA reads as TGTGCCAGCTCACCTAGCAGTCGACAGGGATCCGAGCAGTACTTC.

The gene calls are TRBV2 and TRBJ1-2; D not certain. Germline V gene lookup returns CDR1 SNHLY and CDR2 FYNNEI. V was cut by 4 bases and J by 8 bases, with 11 bases left in between. The CDR3 has 12 residues. The CDR3 DNA reads as TGTGCCAGCAGTGGGCAGAGTCGGGGCTACACCTTC. It encodes CASSGQSRGYTF.

This clone was seen ten or more times. The chain uses TRBV5-5 and TRBJ1-2; 8 nucleotides align to TRBD1. The CDR3 runs 15 residues. The germline V gene encodes CDR1 SGHKS and CDR2 YYEKEE (reference sequence). The junction had 8 bases not matched to a gene; V was cut back by 5 bases and J by 2 bases. CDR3 amino acids: CASRAAGTGNYGYTF. The CDR3 DNA sequence: TGTGCCAGCAGGGCGGCCGGGACAGGAAACTATGGCTACACCTTC. The variable domain in full, completed from reference TRBV5-5 and TRBJ1-2, reads DAGVTQSPTHLIKTRGQQVTLRCSPISGHKSVSWYQQVLGQGPQFIFQYYEKEERGRGNFPDRFSARQFPNYSSELNVNALLLGDSALYLCASRAAGTGNYGYTFGSGTRLTVV.

The table lists this clone with many counts. V gene TRBV11-2 combines with J gene TRBJ2-7; TRBD2 matches 10 bases. The CDR3 runs to 12 residues. Trimming at V came to 7 bases and at J to 5 bases, leaving 2 bases not matched to a gene. Germline CDR1 and CDR2: SGHAT and FQNNGV. The CDR3 here is CASTSGSHEQYF. The CDR3 nucleotides read TGTGCCAGCACTAGCGGGAGCCACGAGCAGTACTTC.

The CDR3 coding sequence is TGTGCCAGCAGCTTAGAGGGAGGGAGGAACACTGAAGCTTTCTTT. It specifies CASSLEGGRNTEAFF. The chain carries TRBV11-2 and TRBJ1-1, with D uncertain. Trimming removed 0 bases at V and 1 base at J, with 9 bases between. Germline V lookup: CDR1 SGHAT, CDR2 FQNNGV. This CDR3 is 15 amino acids long.

The chain recombines TRBV29-1 with TRBJ2-3; the D gene is possibly TRBD2 (5 bases). Germline-derived CDR1 and CDR2 are SQVTM and ANQGSEA. V lost 3 bases, J lost 2 bases, and 9 bases lay in between. This CDR3 comprises 13 residues. The CDR3 sequence: CSVERVITDTQYF. The DNA of the CDR3 is TGCAGCGTTGAGAGGGTCATCACAGATACGCAGTATTTT.

This rearrangement joins TRBV19 to TRBJ1-6; 11 positions agree with TRBD1. CDR1 is LNHDA, CDR2 SQIVND, per germline (reference sequence). Trimming at V came to 3 bases and at J to 7 bases, leaving 8 bases not matched to a gene. CDR3 length equals 17 residues. This CDR3 is CASSMFTGTGGNSPLHF. CDR3 coding DNA: TGTGCCAGTAGTATGTTTACCGGGACAGGGGGGAATTCACCCCTCCACTTT.

This sequence joins TRBV18 and TRBJ2-2; perhaps D is TRBD1 or TRBD2 (5 bases each). Germline V gene data show CDR1 as KGHSH and CDR2 as LQKENI. The CDR3 consists of 17 residues. V dropped 3 bases and J dropped 9 bases, with 23 bases sitting between them. The CDR3 here is CASSPHPGLAGAWELFF. The CDR3 nucleotides read TGTGCCAGCTCACCCCACCCGGGGCTAGCTGGAGCCTGGGAGCTGTTTTTT.

This clone rates as medium-sized. The chain recombines TRBV12-3 or TRBV12-4 with TRBJ2-2; D is unclear. V lost 5 bases and J 6 bases, leaving 13 bases between the germline ends. The CDR3 totals 14 residues. For the CDR3, the DNA is TGTGCCAGCAGTGCCGACCTTTCCTCCGGGGAGCTGTTTTTT. Translating gives CASSADLSSGELFF.

This chain uses TRBV30 with TRBJ2-7; 8 positions match TRBD2. Germline CDR1 GTSNPN, CDR2 SVGIG (reference sequence). This CDR3 spans 17 amino acids. The CDR3 protein is CVRSPPPRLAMIYEQYF. The CDR3, as DNA: TGTGTCCGGAGTCCCCCCCCTCGACTAGCGATGATCTACGAGCAGTACTTC.

Within the sample, this clone is medium-sized. The V and J genes are TRBV30 and TRBJ1-1; TRBD1 aligns across 7 bases. The germline CDR1 and CDR2 sequences are GTSNPN and SVGIG (reference sequence). V lost 2 bases and J lost 9; bases outside the gene matches: 3. This CDR3 has 11 amino acids. The CDR3 spells CAWSRDRQAFF. The CDR3 nucleotides read TGTGCCTGGAGTCGGGACAGACAAGCTTTCTTT.

For this clone: It is likely a read error, because the conserved phenylalanine at the end of the CDR3 is missing. V and J are TRBV7-7 and TRBJ2-5; D is possibly TRBD1 (5 bases). CDR1 and CDR2 (germline): SSHAT, FNYEAQ (reference sequence). With 1 base removed from V and 3 bases from J, the gap between germline ends came to 18 bases. This CDR3 is 17 amino acids long. The CDR3 spells CASSLGSRAGGKETQYL. The DNA for the CDR3 is TGTGCCAGCAGCTTAGGTAGCAGGGCAGGCGGTAAAGAGACCCAGTACTTA.

Judged by abundance, this clone is medium-sized. V gene TRBV30 combines with J gene TRBJ2-3, with no clear D. Per germline, CDR1 GTSNPN and CDR2 SVGIG (reference sequence). Trimming cost V 1 base and J 4 bases, with 9 bases left between them. CDR3 length: 13 amino acids. CDR3 in amino acids: CAWSDPLPDTQYF. The CDR3 DNA reads TGTGCCTGGAGTGATCCCCTACCAGATACGCAGTATTTT.

Many counts were recorded for this clone. The chain recombines TRBV4-1 with TRBJ2-6; 9 nucleotides align to TRBD2. The V gene end was trimmed by 0 bases and the J gene end by 4 bases; junction bases not matched to a gene: 7. Germline V gene sequence: CDR1 MGHRA, CDR2 YSYEKL. The CDR3 spans 18 residues. CDR3 protein: CASSQEGGRAGGANVLTF. The CDR3 DNA reads as TGCGCCAGCAGCCAAGAAGGCGGGAGGGCCGGGGGGGCCAACGTCCTGACTTTC.

This clone was detected many times. The gene calls are TRBV6-1 and TRBJ1-2; D is undetermined. The ends were cut back, 6 bases at V and 0 bases at J, with 8 bases in the middle. CDR3 size: 13 residues. Germline CDR1 is MNHNS and CDR2 is SASEGT. The CDR3 reads CASRSDSNYGYTF. The CDR3 DNA sequence: TGTGCCAGCAGGTCTGACTCTAACTATGGCTACACCTTC.

The chain recombines TRBV18 with TRBJ1-5; D is possibly TRBD1 (6 bases). The CDR3 length is 14 residues. V was pared by 3 bases and J by 6 bases, with 12 bases between. Germline-derived CDR1 and CDR2 are KGHSH and LQKENI. The CDR3: CASSPNRVGQPQHF. The CDR3 DNA is TGTGCCAGCTCACCTAACAGGGTCGGTCAGCCCCAGCATTTT.

This clone has ten or more counts. With a much larger clone just one base away, this may be a read error. The CDR3 reads CASPPAGIQETQYF. The CDR3 DNA reads as TGTGCCAGCCCACCTGCCGGGATCCAAGAGACCCAGTACTTC. The chain recombines TRBV18 with TRBJ2-5; maybe TRBD2 (5 bases). The CDR3 contains 14 residues. Per germline, CDR1 KGHSH and CDR2 LQKENI.